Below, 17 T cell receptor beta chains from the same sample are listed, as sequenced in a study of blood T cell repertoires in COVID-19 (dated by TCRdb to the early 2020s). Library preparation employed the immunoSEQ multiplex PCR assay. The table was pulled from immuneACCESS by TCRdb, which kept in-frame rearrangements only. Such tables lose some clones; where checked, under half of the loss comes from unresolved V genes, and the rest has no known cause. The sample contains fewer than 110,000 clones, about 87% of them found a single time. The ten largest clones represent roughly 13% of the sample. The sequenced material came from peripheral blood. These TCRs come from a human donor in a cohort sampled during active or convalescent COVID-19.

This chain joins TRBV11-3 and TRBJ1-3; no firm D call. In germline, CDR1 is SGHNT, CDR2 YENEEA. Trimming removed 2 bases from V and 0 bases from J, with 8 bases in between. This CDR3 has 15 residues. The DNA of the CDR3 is TGTGCCAGCAGCTTACTCTCTATCTCTGGAAACACCATATATTTT. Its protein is CASSLLSISGNTIYF.

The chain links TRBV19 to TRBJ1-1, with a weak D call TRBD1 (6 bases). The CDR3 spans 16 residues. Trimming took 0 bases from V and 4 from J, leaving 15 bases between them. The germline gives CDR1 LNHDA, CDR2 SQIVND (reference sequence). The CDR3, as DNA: TGTGCCAGTAGTATAGATCCGGCAGGGGTGGCCACTGAAGCTTTCTTT. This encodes CASSIDPAGVATEAFF.

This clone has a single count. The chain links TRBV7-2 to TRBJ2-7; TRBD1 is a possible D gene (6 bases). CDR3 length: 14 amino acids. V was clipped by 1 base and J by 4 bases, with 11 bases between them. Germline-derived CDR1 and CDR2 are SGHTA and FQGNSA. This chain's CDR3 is CASSLDWGRYEQYF. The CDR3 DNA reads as TGTGCCAGCAGCTTAGATTGGGGGCGTTACGAGCAGTACTTC.

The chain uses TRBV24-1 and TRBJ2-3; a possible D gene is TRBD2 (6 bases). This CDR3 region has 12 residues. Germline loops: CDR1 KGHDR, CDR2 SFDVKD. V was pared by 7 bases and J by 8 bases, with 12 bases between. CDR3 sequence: CATRRGMGTQYF. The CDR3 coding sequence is TGTGCCACCAGACGGGGGATGGGTACGCAGTATTTT.

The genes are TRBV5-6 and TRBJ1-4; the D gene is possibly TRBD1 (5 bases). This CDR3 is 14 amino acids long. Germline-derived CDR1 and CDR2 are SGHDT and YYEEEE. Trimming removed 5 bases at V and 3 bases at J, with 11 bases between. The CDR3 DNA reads TGTGCCAGCAGACGGGCAGGGTCTAATGAAAAACTGTTTTTT. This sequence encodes CASRRAGSNEKLFF.

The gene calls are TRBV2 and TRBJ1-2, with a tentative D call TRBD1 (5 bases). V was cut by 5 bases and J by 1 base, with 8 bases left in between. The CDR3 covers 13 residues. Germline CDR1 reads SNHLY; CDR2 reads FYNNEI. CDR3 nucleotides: TGTGCCAGCAGTATACAGGATAACTATGGCTACACCTTC. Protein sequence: CASSIQDNYGYTF.

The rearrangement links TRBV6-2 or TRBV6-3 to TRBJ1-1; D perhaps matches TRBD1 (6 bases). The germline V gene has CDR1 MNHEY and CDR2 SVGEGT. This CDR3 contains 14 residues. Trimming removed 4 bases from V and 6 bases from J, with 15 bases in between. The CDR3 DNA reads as TGTGCCAGCAGTTCCAGGACAGAAAACTCTGAAGCTTTCTTT. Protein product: CASSSRTENSEAFF.

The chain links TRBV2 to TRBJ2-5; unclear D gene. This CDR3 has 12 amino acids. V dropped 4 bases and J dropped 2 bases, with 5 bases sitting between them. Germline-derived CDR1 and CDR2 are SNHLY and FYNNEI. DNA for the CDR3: TGTGCCAGCAGTGTCTCTCAAGAGACCCAGTACTTC. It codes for CASSVSQETQYF.

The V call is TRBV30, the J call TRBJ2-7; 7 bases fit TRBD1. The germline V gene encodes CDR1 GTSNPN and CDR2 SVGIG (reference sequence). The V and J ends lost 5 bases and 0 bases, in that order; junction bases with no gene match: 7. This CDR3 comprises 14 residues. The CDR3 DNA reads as TGTGCCTGGGATACAGGGGTCAACTCCTACGAGCAGTACTTC. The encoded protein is CAWDTGVNSYEQYF.

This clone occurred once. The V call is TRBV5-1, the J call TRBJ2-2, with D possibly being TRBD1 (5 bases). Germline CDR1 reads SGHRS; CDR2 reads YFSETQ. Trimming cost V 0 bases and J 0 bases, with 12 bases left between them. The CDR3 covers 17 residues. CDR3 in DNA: TGCGCCAGCAGCTTGGCCGCTGGGGCGTCGAACACCGGGGAGCTGTTTTTT. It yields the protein CASSLAAGASNTGELFF.

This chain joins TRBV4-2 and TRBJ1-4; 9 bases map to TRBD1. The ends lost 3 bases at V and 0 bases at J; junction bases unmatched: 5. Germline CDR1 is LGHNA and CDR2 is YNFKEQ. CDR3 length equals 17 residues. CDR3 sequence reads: CASSHTGGSATNEKLFF. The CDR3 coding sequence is TGTGCCAGCAGCCACACAGGGGGCAGCGCAACTAATGAAAAACTGTTTTTT.

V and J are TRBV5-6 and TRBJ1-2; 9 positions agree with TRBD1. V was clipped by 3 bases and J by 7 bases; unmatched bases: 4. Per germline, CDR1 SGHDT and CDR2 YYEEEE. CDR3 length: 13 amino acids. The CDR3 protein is CASSSTGGVGYTF. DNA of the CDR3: TGTGCCAGCAGCTCTACAGGGGGCGTTGGCTACACCTTC.

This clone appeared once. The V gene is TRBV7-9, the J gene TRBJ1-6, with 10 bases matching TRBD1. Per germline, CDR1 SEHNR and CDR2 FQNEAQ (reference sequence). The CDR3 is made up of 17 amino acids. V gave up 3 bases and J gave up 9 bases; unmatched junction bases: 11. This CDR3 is CASSFRQGALFASPLHF. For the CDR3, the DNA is TGTGCCAGCAGCTTCCGACAGGGGGCCCTTTTTGCTTCACCCCTCCACTTT.

As DNA, the CDR3 is TGTGCCAGCAGCCAACTCGGACTAGCGGGGGGGTCCTACAATGAGCAGTTCTTC. This translates into CASSQLGLAGGSYNEQFF. This rearrangement joins TRBV14 to TRBJ2-1, with 15 nucleotides matching TRBD2. The CDR3 runs to 18 residues. The V gene's germline CDR1 is SGHDN and CDR2 FVKESK. The J segment lost 1 base and the V segment lost 2 bases, leaving 3 bases of the junction unmatched.

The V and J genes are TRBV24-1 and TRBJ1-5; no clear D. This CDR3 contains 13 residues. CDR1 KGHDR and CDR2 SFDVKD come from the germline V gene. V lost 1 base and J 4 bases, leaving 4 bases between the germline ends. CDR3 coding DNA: TGTGCCACCAGTGATTTCGAGAATCAGCCCCAGCATTTT. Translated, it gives CATSDFENQPQHF.

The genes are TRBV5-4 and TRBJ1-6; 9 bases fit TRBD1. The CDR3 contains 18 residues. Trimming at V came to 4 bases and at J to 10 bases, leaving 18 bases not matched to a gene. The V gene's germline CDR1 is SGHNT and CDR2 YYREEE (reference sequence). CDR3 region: CASSPPGTGIRGGSPLHF. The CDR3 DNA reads TGTGCCAGCAGCCCCCCCGGGACAGGGATCAGGGGTGGATCACCCCTCCACTTT. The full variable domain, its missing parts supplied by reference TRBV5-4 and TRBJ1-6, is ETGVTQSPTHLIKTRGQQVTLRCSSQSGHNTVSWYQQALGQGPQFIFQYYREEENGRGNFPPRFSGLQFPNYSSELNVNALELDDSALYLCASSPPGTGIRGGSPLHFGNGTRLTVT.

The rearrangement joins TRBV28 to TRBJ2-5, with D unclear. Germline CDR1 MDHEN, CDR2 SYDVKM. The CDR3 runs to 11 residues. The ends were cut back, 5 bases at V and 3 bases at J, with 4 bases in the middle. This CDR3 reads CASSTKETQYF. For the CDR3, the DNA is TGTGCCAGCAGTACAAAAGAGACCCAGTACTTC. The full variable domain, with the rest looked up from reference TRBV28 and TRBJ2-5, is DVKVTQSSRYLVKRTGEKVFLECVQDMDHENMFWYRQDPGLGLRLIYFSYDVKMKEKGDIPEGYSVSREKKERFSLILESASTNQTSMYLCASSTKETQYFGPGTRLLVL.